Listed below are T cell receptor beta chains from one sample, sequenced in a study of blood T cell repertoires in COVID-19. Only in-frame clones appear in the TCRdb table, and some are missing; sequencing was by immunoSEQ multiplex PCR. This sample yields fewer than 250,000 clones, of which roughly 81% are seen a single time; roughly 4% belongs to the top ten. What was sequenced was peripheral blood. These receptors were collected from a man over 45 with acute or convalescent COVID-19. CDR3s include the opening cysteine and the closing phenylalanine or tryptophan. The order of the fields is J gene, V gene, D gene, clone size, CDR3 protein, CDR3 DNA. A D gene is named only where the DNA matches it firmly. Clone size, where shown, is once, few, many, or a class for clones that have expanded.

>TRBJ1-2|TRBV23-1|.|once
CASSQRSGLPYGYTF
TGCGCCAGCAGTCAAAGGTCAGGGTTACCCTATGGCTACACCTTC
>TRBJ1-2|TRBV7-9|TRBD1|.
CASSLGQGRDGYTF
TGTGCCAGCAGCTTGGGACAGGGTAGGGATGGCTACACCTTC
>TRBJ1-2|TRBV6-5|.|.
CASSYSAGPHYGYTF
TGTGCCAGCAGTTACTCTGCAGGGCCCCACTATGGCTACACCTTC
>TRBJ2-7|TRBV11-3|TRBD2|.
CASSLSRESQQYF
TGTGCCAGCAGCTTATCGCGGGAGAGCCAGCAGTACTTC
>TRBJ1-4|TRBV6-6|.|.
CASSYSGRRLFF
TGTGCCAGCAGTTACTCGGGGAGGAGACTGTTTTTT
>TRBJ1-5|TRBV12-5|TRBD1|.
CASGPGQGNQPQHF
TGTGCTAGTGGTCCCGGACAGGGCAATCAGCCCCAGCATTTT
>TRBJ1-2|TRBV28|TRBD1|.
CASSLGDSPYGYTF
TGTGCCAGCAGTTTAGGGGACAGCCCCTATGGCTACACCTTC
>TRBJ2-5|TRBV7-9|.|.
CASSPTTQETQYF
TGTGCCAGCAGCCCAACTACTCAAGAGACCCAGTACTTC
>TRBJ1-1|TRBV6-5|.|.
CASRNKNSEAFF
TGTGCCAGCAGGAACAAGAACAGTGAAGCTTTCTTT
>TRBJ1-2|TRBV12-5|TRBD1|once
CASGFRGDPYGYTF
TGTGCTAGTGGTTTCAGGGGGGATCCTTATGGCTACACCTTC
>TRBJ1-1|TRBV5-4|.|.
CASSSRDTNTEAFF
TGTGCCAGCAGCTCACGGGACACCAACACTGAAGCTTTCTTT
>TRBJ1-2|TRBV28|.|.
CASSPDTNYGYTF
TGTGCCAGCAGTCCGGACACGAACTATGGCTACACCTTC
>TRBJ2-1|TRBV27|TRBD2|.
CASSSNSGRGSYNEQFF
TGTGCCAGCAGTTCTAATAGCGGGAGGGGGTCCTACAATGAGCAGTTCTTC
>TRBJ2-1|TRBV9|TRBD1|.
CASSVGVRGQSYNEQFF
TGTGCCAGCAGCGTAGGGGTCAGGGGGCAATCCTACAATGAGCAGTTCTTC
>TRBJ2-1|TRBV6-5|.|.
CASSYGRSEQFF
TGTGCCAGCAGTTACGGCCGGAGTGAGCAGTTCTTC
>TRBJ1-2|TRBV7-9|.|.
CASSSRLSPHYGYTF
TGTGCCAGCAGCTCCCGGTTGAGCCCCCACTATGGCTACACCTTC
>TRBJ2-7|TRBV7-2|.|few
CASSLFRSKQYF
TGTGCCAGCAGCTTATTTCGGTCTAAGCAGTACTTC
>TRBJ1-5|TRBV30|.|.
CAWSPSGREPQHF
TGTGCCTGGAGTCCCAGCGGTCGGGAGCCCCAGCATTTT
>TRBJ1-1|TRBV19|.|.
CATSAGAANTEAFF
TGTGCCACCTCCGCAGGGGCAGCGAACACTGAAGCTTTCTTT
>TRBJ2-6|TRBV7-9|.|.
CASSHWSSGANVLTF
TGTGCCAGCAGCCATTGGAGCTCTGGGGCCAACGTCCTGACTTTC
>TRBJ2-1|TRBV27|TRBD2|.
CASSPRLAGDTGEQFF
TGTGCCAGCAGTCCACGACTAGCGGGGGATACGGGTGAGCAGTTCTTC
>TRBJ2-5|TRBV7-9|.|.
CASSLGTWEVEETQYF
TGTGCCAGCAGCTTAGGAACCTGGGAGGTCGAGGAGACCCAGTACTTC
>TRBJ1-5|TRBV24-1|.|.
CATSRAGGNQPQHF
TGTGCCACCAGTCGGGCAGGGGGCAATCAGCCCCAGCATTTT
>TRBJ2-3|TRBV3-1/TRBV3-2|TRBD2|.
CASSPSKKAAGEVDTQYF
TGTGCCAGCAGCCCGTCCAAGAAGGCAGCGGGGGAAGTAGATACGCAGTATTTT
>TRBJ2-5|TRBV6-1|.|.
CASSARDWPGLETQYF
TGTGCCAGCAGTGCGAGGGACTGGCCTGGACTTGAGACCCAGTACTTC
>TRBJ1-5|TRBV9|.|once
CASSPDSSGGNQPQHF
TGTGCCAGCAGCCCAGACTCATCGGGAGGCAATCAGCCCCAGCATTTT
>TRBJ2-7|TRBV11-2|TRBD2|.
CASSPPVSLTSRYEQYF
TGTGCCAGCAGCCCCCCTGTCTCACTGACTAGCCGCTACGAGCAGTACTTC
>TRBJ1-1|TRBV3-1/TRBV3-2|.|once
CASGVGLNTEAFF
TGTGCCAGCGGAGTAGGATTGAACACTGAAGCTTTCTTT
>TRBJ1-2|TRBV9|.|few
CASSPRGGYYGYTF
TGTGCCAGCAGCCCCCGGGGGGGGTATTATGGCTACACCTTC
>TRBJ2-7|TRBV19|TRBD1|.
CASSPGTGTYEQYF
TGTGCCAGTAGTCCCGGGACAGGAACCTACGAGCAGTACTTC
>TRBJ2-1|TRBV30|.|.
CAWSYGTHNEQFF
TGTGCCTGGAGTTACGGGACTCACAATGAGCAGTTCTTC
>TRBJ2-2|TRBV28|TRBD1|.
CASSTRIRDRGPNTGELFF
TGTGCCAGCAGCACCAGAATCCGGGACAGGGGGCCGAACACCGGGGAGCTGTTTTTT
>TRBJ2-1|TRBV30|TRBD1|.
CAWSVSGGNEQFF
TGTGCCTGGAGTGTTTCAGGGGGCAATGAGCAGTTCTTC
>TRBJ1-2|TRBV19|TRBD1|few
CASSMGDSYGYTF
TGTGCCAGTAGTATGGGGGACAGCTATGGCTACACCTTC
>TRBJ1-6|TRBV18|.|.
CASSRNPDRNSPLHF
TGTGCCAGCTCACGTAACCCGGACAGAAATTCACCCCTCCACTTT
>TRBJ1-6|TRBV10-3|.|once
CAISESRGPGSTPLHF
TGTGCCATCAGTGAGTCGAGAGGGCCCGGATCTACACCCCTCCACTTT
>TRBJ2-3|TRBV6-5|TRBD1|.
CASNTGQGADTQYF
TGTGCCAGCAATACAGGACAGGGGGCCGATACGCAGTATTTT
>TRBJ2-7|TRBV6-5|TRBD1|.
CASSRQGVPYEQYF
TGTGCCAGCAGTAGACAGGGGGTACCCTACGAGCAGTACTTC
>TRBJ1-1|TRBV5-1|TRBD1|.
CASSLGTFRDRENTEAFF
TGCGCCAGCAGCTTGGGGACCTTTCGGGACAGGGAGAACACTGAAGCTTTCTTT
>TRBJ2-2|TRBV5-1|.|.
CASRKRRGADTGELFF
TGCGCCAGCAGAAAGCGTCGGGGGGCCGACACCGGGGAGCTGTTTTTT
>TRBJ2-7|TRBV30|.|.
CAWSVGELYEQYF
TGTGCCTGGAGTGTGGGCGAACTCTACGAGCAGTACTTC
>TRBJ1-1|TRBV27|.|.
CASSFSRGHYTEAFF
TGTGCCAGCAGTTTTTCCAGGGGACATTACACTGAAGCTTTCTTT
>TRBJ2-3|TRBV19|.|.
CASSIDSLYTQYF
TGTGCCAGTAGTATAGATAGCCTTTATACGCAGTATTTT
>TRBJ2-7|TRBV13|TRBD1|.
CASRSGTDSHEQYF
TGTGCCAGCAGGTCCGGGACAGATAGCCACGAGCAGTACTTC
>TRBJ1-3|TRBV7-2|.|.
CASSLGRVNTIYF
TGTGCCAGCAGCTTAGGGCGGGTAAACACCATATATTTT